These 23 T cell receptor beta chains were all obtained from the same sample, sequenced in a study of Tregs in tolerant kidney transplant recipients. Using immunoSEQ multiplex PCR, the repertoire was profiled, and TCRdb retains in-frame clones only, with some absent. The profile shows about 52,000 clones, about nine tenths of them singletons. The nonmyeloablative bone marrow transplants came from related graft donors, with transient mixed chimerism. The sequenced sample was CD8+ T cells from blood (PBMCs), obtained 24 months after the transplant. The receptors here all came from a human patient who received a combined kidney and bone marrow transplant. The T cells may come from the graft donor.

This CDR3 is CASSLVAGPLHF. The CDR3 nucleotides are TGTGCCAGCAGCTTGGTTGCGGGCCCCCTCCACTTT. This rearrangement joins TRBV5-6 to TRBJ1-6; no firm D call. Germline assignment: CDR1 SGHDT and CDR2 YYEEEE. The CDR3 has 12 residues. V lost 0 bases and J lost 13, with 8 bases in between.

This chain links TRBV5-1 with TRBJ1-1; unclear D gene. The V end lost 1 base, the J end lost 0 bases, and 4 bases lay between the germline ends. This CDR3 has 13 residues. Germline loops: CDR1 SGHRS, CDR2 YFSETQ. CDR3 coding DNA: TGCGCCAGCAGCTTGACAGTGAACACTGAAGCTTTCTTT. Its translation: CASSLTVNTEAFF.

The chain couples TRBV4-2 to TRBJ2-7; 12 bases are a match to TRBD2. J was trimmed by 2 bases and V by 5 bases; bases with no gene match: 1. CDR1 LGHNA and CDR2 YNFKEQ come from the germline V gene. The CDR3 extends over 14 amino acids. As DNA, the CDR3 is TGTGCCAGCAGCGGGACTAGCGGGCCCTACGAGCAGTACTTC. Translated: CASSGTSGPYEQYF.

The chain employs TRBV6-1 and TRBJ2-1; 8 bases map to TRBD2. Germline V gene sequence: CDR1 MNHNS, CDR2 SASEGT. V trimming: 6 bases; J trimming: 2 bases; junction bases outside the gene matches: 6. The CDR3 runs 15 residues. CDR3 DNA: TGTGCCAGCAGGCCGGGACTAGTAGCCTACAATGAGCAGTTCTTC. Translated, it gives CASRPGLVAYNEQFF.

The rearrangement links TRBV7-9 to TRBJ1-1; TRBD1 aligns across 7 bases. The CDR3 is made up of 13 amino acids. CDR1 is SEHNR and CDR2 is FQNEAQ in the germline V gene (reference sequence). J was trimmed by 7 bases and V by 5 bases; bases with no gene match: 7. In DNA form, the CDR3 reads TGTGCCAGCAGCCCCGGACAGGAGGGTGAAGCTTTCTTT. It is translated as CASSPGQEGEAFF.

The chain carries TRBV9 and TRBJ2-2; 10 bases match TRBD1. Germline CDR1 is SGDLS and CDR2 is YYNGEE. The junction had 12 bases not matched to a gene; V was cut back by 3 bases and J by 4 bases. This CDR3 region has 18 residues. The DNA for the CDR3 is TGTGCCAGCAGCGCCCGTATCCGGGACAGGGGTGTCACCGGGGAGCTGTTTTTT. Translated, it gives CASSARIRDRGVTGELFF. Together with reference TRBV9 and TRBJ2-2, the CDR3 gives the full variable domain: DSGVTQTPKHLITATGQRVTLRCSPRSGDLSVYWYQQSLDQGLQFLIQYYNGEERAKGNILERFSAQQFPDLHSELNLSSLELGDSALYFCASSARIRDRGVTGELFFGEGSRLTVL.

The chain carries TRBV19 and TRBJ2-7, with TRBD2 matching 12 bases. The CDR3 spans 16 residues. V shed 0 bases, J shed 4 bases, and the junction held 4 bases outside the gene matches. The germline V gene encodes CDR1 LNHDA and CDR2 SQIVND (reference sequence). The CDR3 sequence is CASSIEGLAGTYEQYF. CDR3 bases: TGTGCCAGTAGTATAGAAGGACTAGCGGGAACTTACGAGCAGTACTTC.

The CDR3 protein is CASSLTRGDTQYF. The CDR3 coding sequence is TGTGCCAGCAGTTTGACGCGGGGCGATACGCAGTATTTT. This chain uses TRBV27 with TRBJ2-3; a weak D match, TRBD2 (6 bases). The V end was cut by 3 bases, the J end by 6 bases, with 10 bases between. The length of the CDR3 is 13 residues. Germline loops: CDR1 MNHEY, CDR2 SMNVEV (reference sequence).

The rearrangement joins TRBV28 to TRBJ2-3; 7 nucleotides match TRBD2. CDR1 is MDHEN and CDR2 is SYDVKM in the germline V gene. V lost 2 bases, J lost 3 bases, and 5 bases stayed unmatched. The CDR3 is 15 amino acids. In nucleotides, the CDR3 is TGTGCCAGCAGTTTACTCGGCGGGGGAACAGATACGCAGTATTTT. This gives the protein CASSLLGGGTDTQYF.

V gene TRBV28 combines with J gene TRBJ1-2; D may be TRBD1 (6 bases). The CDR3 consists of 14 residues. Germline CDR1 and CDR2: MDHEN and SYDVKM. Trimming took 4 bases from V and 5 from J, leaving 14 bases between them. For the CDR3, the DNA is TGTGCCAGCAGTTCATACAGGGTAGGGTATGGCTACACCTTC. It translates to CASSSYRVGYGYTF.

The CDR3 nucleotides are TGTGCCTGGACGGAGGACAGCCCGTATGGCTACACCTTC. This translates into CAWTEDSPYGYTF. This chain connects TRBV30 to TRBJ1-2, with D tentatively TRBD1 (6 bases). V lost 4 bases and J 5 bases, leaving 14 bases between the germline ends. The CDR3 consists of 13 residues. Germline CDR1 GTSNPN, CDR2 SVGIG (reference sequence).

The V and J genes are TRBV6-5 and TRBJ2-5, with D perhaps TRBD2 (6 bases). CDR1 and CDR2 from the germline V gene are MNHEY and SVGAGI. The CDR3 sequence is 16 residues long. The germline V and J ends were trimmed by 4 bases and 3 bases, with 18 bases remaining between them. The DNA of the CDR3 is TGTGCCAGCAGTTCCCCTTTAGCGGATATGAAAGAGACCCAGTACTTC. It translates to CASSSPLADMKETQYF.

The chain carries TRBV10-1 and TRBJ2-7, with 11 bases that match TRBD2. CDR1 is WNHNN and CDR2 is SYGVQD in the germline V gene (reference sequence). CDR3 length: 15 residues. V lost 4 bases to trimming and J lost 4 bases; unmatched junction nucleotides: 6. This chain's CDR3 is CASSVLAGAWYEQYF. The CDR3 DNA sequence: TGCGCCAGCAGTGTACTAGCGGGGGCCTGGTACGAGCAGTACTTC.

The chain joins TRBV7-6 to TRBJ2-7, with 10 bases fitting TRBD1. The CDR3 is made up of 15 amino acids. Losses at the gene ends were 6 bases for V and 4 bases for J; bases not matched to a gene: 9. The germline V gene has CDR1 SGHVS and CDR2 FNYEAQ. The CDR3 sequence is CASSPSRDRGYEQYF. CDR3 nucleotides: TGTGCCAGCAGTCCCTCGCGGGACAGGGGATACGAGCAGTACTTC.

DNA for the CDR3: TGTGCCAGCAGCGAAAGACAGGGGGGTGGCACTGAAGCTTTCTTT. Amino acids: CASSERQGGGTEAFF. This chain uses TRBV7-9 with TRBJ1-1; 9 nucleotides line up with TRBD1. Trimming cost V 5 bases and J 4 bases; bases outside gene matches: 8. The length of the CDR3 is 15 residues. Germline CDR1 and CDR2: SEHNR and FQNEAQ (reference sequence). The variable domain in full, completed from reference TRBV7-9 and TRBJ1-1, reads DTGVSQNPRHKITKRGQNVTFRCDPISEHNRLYWYRQTLGQGPEFLTYFQNEAQLEKSRLLSDRFSAERPKGSFSTLEIQRTEQGDSAMYLCASSERQGGGTEAFFGQGTRLTVV.

V gene TRBV30 combines with J gene TRBJ2-2, with 9 bases fitting TRBD2. Germline values: CDR1 GTSNPN, CDR2 SVGIG (reference sequence). The CDR3 is 20 amino acids. V dropped 1 base and J dropped 0; count of bases not matched to a gene: 15. For the CDR3, the DNA is TGTGCCTGGAGTGGGTTAGCGGGAGCAAGACAACTTGCGAACACCGGGGAGCTGTTTTTT. Its translation: CAWSGLAGARQLANTGELFF.

V usage is TRBV19 and J usage is TRBJ1-1; TRBD1 is a possible D gene (6 bases). Germline values: CDR1 LNHDA, CDR2 SQIVND (reference sequence). Trimming cost V 6 bases and J 3 bases, with 11 bases left between them. The CDR3 sequence is 13 residues long. CDR3 in DNA: TGTGCCAGTAGCATGGACAGTTACACTGAAGCTTTCTTT. Amino acids: CASSMDSYTEAFF.

The chain combines TRBV27 with TRBJ1-5, with a possible D match to TRBD1 (5 bases). V lost 6 bases and J lost 2, with 11 bases in between. Germline CDR1 is MNHEY and CDR2 is SMNVEV (reference sequence). The CDR3 length is 14 residues. The CDR3 DNA reads as TGTGCCAGCAGAAACGGGGGGGGCAATCAGCCCCAGCATTTT. This codes for CASRNGGGNQPQHF.

The chain combines TRBV27 with TRBJ2-1; 12 bases map to TRBD2. V lost 6 bases to trimming and J lost 4 bases; unmatched junction nucleotides: 4. The CDR3 runs 15 residues. The germline V gene encodes CDR1 MNHEY and CDR2 SMNVEV (reference sequence). This CDR3 reads CASSSGLAGYNEQFF. In DNA form, the CDR3 reads TGTGCCAGCAGCTCCGGACTAGCGGGGTACAATGAGCAGTTCTTC.

The chain links TRBV7-9 to TRBJ2-3; TRBD1 agrees at 9 bases. Germline V gene lookup returns CDR1 SEHNR and CDR2 FQNEAQ (reference sequence). V dropped 2 bases and J dropped 0; count of bases not matched to a gene: 3. The CDR3 consists of 16 residues. The CDR3 here is CASSLRTGESTDTQYF. The CDR3 DNA reads TGTGCCAGCAGCTTACGGACAGGGGAAAGCACAGATACGCAGTATTTT. The variable domain in full, with the rest retrieved from reference TRBV7-9 and TRBJ2-3, is DTGVSQNPRHKITKRGQNVTFRCDPISEHNRLYWYRQTLGQGPEFLTYFQNEAQLEKSRLLSDRFSAERPKGSFSTLEIQRTEQGDSAMYLCASSLRTGESTDTQYFGPGTRLTVL.

The rearrangement links TRBV4-3 to TRBJ2-6, with D uncertain. Germline V gene lookup returns CDR1 LGHNA and CDR2 YSLEER. V shed 4 bases and J shed 0 bases, with 13 bases lying between them. This CDR3 comprises 17 residues. The CDR3 DNA follows: TGCGCCAGCAGCCTGAATGGGCTGGTCTCTGGGGCCAACGTCCTGACTTTC. This translates into CASSLNGLVSGANVLTF.

The chain employs TRBV9 and TRBJ2-1, with no clear D. CDR1 SGDLS and CDR2 YYNGEE come from the germline V gene. Trimming took 0 bases from V and 8 from J, leaving 12 bases between them. This CDR3 contains 14 residues. CDR3 amino acids: CASSVAVSSDEQFF. Here the CDR3 DNA reads TGTGCCAGCAGCGTAGCGGTTTCTTCCGATGAGCAGTTCTTC.

This rearrangement joins TRBV5-1 to TRBJ2-7; 9 bases map to TRBD1. With 0 bases clipped from V and 7 bases from J, the junction kept 11 bases outside the gene matches. The CDR3 is made up of 16 amino acids. Germline CDR1 is SGHRS and CDR2 is YFSETQ. CDR3 sequence: CASSLEGQGWGWEQYF. As DNA, the CDR3 is TGCGCCAGCAGCTTGGAGGGACAGGGATGGGGCTGGGAGCAGTACTTC. Filled out from reference TRBV5-1 and TRBJ2-7, the complete variable domain reads KAGVTQTPRYLIKTRGQQVTLSCSPISGHRSVSWYQQTPGQGLQFLFEYFSETQRNKGNFPGRFSGRQFSNSRSEMNVSTLELGDSALYLCASSLEGQGWGWEQYFGPGTRLTVT.